The T cell receptor beta chain described here comes from a study of neurological immune-mediated disorders. General study findings and limits: The highest TCR clonal expansion occurred in HTLV-1-associated myelopathy; multiple sclerosis fell below healthy controls. Because no CDR3 amino acid sequences were shared across subjects by expanded clones, private repertoires were suggested in all groups.

From 15-18 subjects, each sequencing run yielded over 170 million TCR-beta sequences. TCRdb itself ran the 5' RACE reads through MiXCR, one entry per CDR3 protein. The table includes roughly 56,000 distinct CDR3 sequences, approximately 10% detected once. Trimming shortened V by 0 bases and J by 12 bases, and 15 bases separated the two germline ends. Germline V gene data show CDR1 as DFQATT and CDR2 as SNEGSKA (reference sequence). The CDR3 extends over 13 amino acids. Turning to this clonotype: Its cognate antigen is unknown.

Healthy control participants comprised blood bank volunteers in Maryland, USA. The receptor's source is a man in his 60s in good health. The V and J genes are TRBV20-1 and TRBJ2-1; D uncertain. The source material was PBMCs. The CDR3 is CSARDKTGRRQFF. CDR3 bases: TGCAGTGCTAGAGATAAGACCGGAAGGCGGCAGTTCTTC.